The rows below give T cell receptor beta chains drawn from one sample of a study of blood T cell repertoires in COVID-19. Sequenced by immunoSEQ multiplex PCR; TCRdb stores in-frame clones only, minus some. There are approximately 200,000 clones in the sample; about 88% occur only once, and 1.5% to 2% lies in the top ten. Sequencing was carried out using peripheral blood. Receptor source: a man in his 70s with acute or convalescent COVID-19. Both conserved end residues are part of each CDR3. D genes are given only for firm matches. Size is stated for part of the rows, as once, few or many counts, or as a class when the clone is expanded.

J gene	V gene	D gene	clone size	CDR3 protein	CDR3 DNA
TRBJ2-2	TRBV28	.	.	CASSSFRVFTGELFF	TGTGCCAGCAGTTCTTTCAGGGTTTTCACCGGGGAGCTGTTTTTT
TRBJ1-5	TRBV27	TRBD1	.	CASSFGTGGLNQPQHF	TGTGCCAGCAGTTTCGGGACAGGTGGACTAAATCAGCCCCAGCATTTT
TRBJ2-3	TRBV15	TRBD2	.	CATSPKTSGGTDTQYF	TGTGCCACCAGCCCGAAGACTAGCGGAGGCACAGATACGCAGTATTTT
TRBJ1-1	TRBV5-5	.	.	CASRGDTEAFF	TGTGCCAGCAGAGGGGACACTGAAGCTTTCTTT
TRBJ1-1	TRBV7-9	TRBD1	.	CASSLTGVNTEAFF	TGTGCCAGCAGCTTAACAGGGGTTAACACTGAAGCTTTCTTT
TRBJ2-2	TRBV5-4	.	few	CASSSDRRFDTGELFF	TGTGCCAGCAGCTCCGACCGGCGGTTCGACACCGGGGAGCTGTTTTTT
TRBJ1-5	TRBV19	TRBD1	.	CASSYAGTGIVNQPQHF	TGTGCCAGTAGTTACGCCGGGACAGGCATTGTCAATCAGCCCCAGCATTTT
TRBJ1-6	TRBV4-3	.	.	CASSQQGPYNSPLHF	TGCGCCAGCAGCCAGCAGGGCCCCTATAATTCACCCCTCCACTTT
TRBJ2-1	TRBV5-4	TRBD2	.	CASSRRSGGGRTYNEQFF	TGTGCCAGCAGTCGAAGATCGGGAGGCGGGAGGACCTACAATGAGCAGTTCTTC
TRBJ1-2	TRBV28	.	.	CASSPQGDGYTF	TGTGCCAGCAGTCCACAGGGAGATGGCTACACCTTC
TRBJ2-1	TRBV7-3	.	.	CASSPPGGYYNEQFF	TGTGCCAGCAGCCCCCCAGGGGGGTACTACAATGAGCAGTTCTTC
TRBJ1-5	TRBV2	.	.	CASKLEGGNQPQHF	TGTGCCAGCAAATTGGAGGGCGGCAATCAGCCCCAGCATTTT
TRBJ1-2	TRBV6-1	TRBD1	.	CASSEDRGATNYGYTF	TGTGCCAGCAGTGAGGACAGGGGCGCTACTAACTATGGCTACACCTTC
TRBJ2-7	TRBV19	.	.	CASTETSKSYEQYF	TGTGCCAGTACCGAGACTAGTAAGTCCTACGAGCAGTACTTC
TRBJ1-1	TRBV6-4	TRBD1	once	CASSQDRTGLTEAFF	TGTGCCAGTAGTCAAGACCGGACAGGGCTCACTGAAGCTTTCTTT
TRBJ2-7	TRBV5-4	.	.	CASSFGADKSYEQYF	TGTGCCAGCAGCTTTGGGGCGGACAAGTCCTACGAGCAGTACTTC
TRBJ2-2	TRBV5-1	TRBD2	.	CASSKEAGGYTGELFF	TGCGCCAGCAGCAAAGAAGCGGGAGGGTACACCGGGGAGCTGTTTTTT